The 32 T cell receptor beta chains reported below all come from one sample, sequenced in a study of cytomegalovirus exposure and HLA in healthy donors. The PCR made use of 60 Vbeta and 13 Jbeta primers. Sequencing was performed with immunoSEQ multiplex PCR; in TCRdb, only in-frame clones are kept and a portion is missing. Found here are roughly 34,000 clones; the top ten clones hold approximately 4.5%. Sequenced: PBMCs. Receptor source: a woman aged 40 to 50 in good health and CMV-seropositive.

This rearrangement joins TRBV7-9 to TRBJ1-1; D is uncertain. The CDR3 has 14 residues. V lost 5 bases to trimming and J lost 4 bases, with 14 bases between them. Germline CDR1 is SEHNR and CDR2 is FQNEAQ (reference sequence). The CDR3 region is CASSPLVTGTEAFF. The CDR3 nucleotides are TGTGCCAGCAGCCCGCTTGTGACGGGCACTGAAGCTTTCTTT.

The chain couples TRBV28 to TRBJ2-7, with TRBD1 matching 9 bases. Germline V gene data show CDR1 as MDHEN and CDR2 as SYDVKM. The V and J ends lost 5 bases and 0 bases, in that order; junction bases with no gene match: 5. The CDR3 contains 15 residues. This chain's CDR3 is CASSPDRGFSYEQYF. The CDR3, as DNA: TGTGCCAGCAGTCCGGACAGGGGATTCTCCTACGAGCAGTACTTC.

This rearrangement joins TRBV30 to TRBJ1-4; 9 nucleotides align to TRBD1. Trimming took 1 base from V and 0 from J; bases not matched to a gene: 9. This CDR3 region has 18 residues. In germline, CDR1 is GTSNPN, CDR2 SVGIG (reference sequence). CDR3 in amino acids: CAWSDLLQGAATNEKLFF. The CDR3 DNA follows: TGTGCCTGGAGTGACCTATTACAGGGGGCCGCAACTAATGAAAAACTGTTTTTT.

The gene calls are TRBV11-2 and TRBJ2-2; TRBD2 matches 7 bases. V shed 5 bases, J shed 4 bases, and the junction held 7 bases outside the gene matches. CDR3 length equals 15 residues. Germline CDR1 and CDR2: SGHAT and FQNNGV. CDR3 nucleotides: TGTGCCAGCAGCCCGACTAGCTTCCCCACCGGGGAGCTGTTTTTT. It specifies CASSPTSFPTGELFF.

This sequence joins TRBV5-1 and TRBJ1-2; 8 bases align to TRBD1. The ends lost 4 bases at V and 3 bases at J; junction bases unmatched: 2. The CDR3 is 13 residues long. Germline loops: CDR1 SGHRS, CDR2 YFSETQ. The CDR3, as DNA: TGCGCCAGCAGCCCGACAGGGGACTATGGCTACACCTTC. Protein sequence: CASSPTGDYGYTF.

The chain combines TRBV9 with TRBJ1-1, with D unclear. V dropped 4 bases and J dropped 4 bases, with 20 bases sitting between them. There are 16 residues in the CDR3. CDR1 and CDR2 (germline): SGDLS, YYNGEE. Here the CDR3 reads CASSTRAEAWGTEAFF. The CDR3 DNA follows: TGTGCCAGCAGCACGCGGGCCGAGGCATGGGGCACTGAAGCTTTCTTT.

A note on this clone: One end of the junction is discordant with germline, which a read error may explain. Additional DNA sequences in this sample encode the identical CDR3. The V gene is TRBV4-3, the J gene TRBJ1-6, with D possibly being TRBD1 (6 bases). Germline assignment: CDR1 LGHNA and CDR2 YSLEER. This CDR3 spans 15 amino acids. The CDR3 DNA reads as TGCGCCAGCAGCCAATTCACAGGGAAAGGTCCACCCCTACACTTT. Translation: CASSQFTGKGPPLHF.

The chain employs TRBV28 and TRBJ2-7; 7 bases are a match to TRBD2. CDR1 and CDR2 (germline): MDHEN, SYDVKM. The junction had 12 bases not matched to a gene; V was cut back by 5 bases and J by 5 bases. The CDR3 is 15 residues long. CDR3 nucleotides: TGTGCCAGCAGTCCTCGGACTAGGTTTCGGAACGAGCAGTACTTC. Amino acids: CASSPRTRFRNEQYF.

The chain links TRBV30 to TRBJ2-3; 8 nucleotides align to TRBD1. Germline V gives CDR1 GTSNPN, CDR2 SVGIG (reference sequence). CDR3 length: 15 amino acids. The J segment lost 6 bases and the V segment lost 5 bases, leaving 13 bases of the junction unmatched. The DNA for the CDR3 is TGTGCCTGGGGGGGTGGCAGGGGGCCCGCTGATACGCAGTATTTT. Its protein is CAWGGGRGPADTQYF.

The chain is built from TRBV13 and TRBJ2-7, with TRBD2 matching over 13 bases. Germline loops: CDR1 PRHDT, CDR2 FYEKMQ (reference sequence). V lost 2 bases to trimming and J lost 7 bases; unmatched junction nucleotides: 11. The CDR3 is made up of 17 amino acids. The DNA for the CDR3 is TGTGCCAGCAGCTTACGCCGGGGACTAGCGGGGAAGGGGGAGCAGTACTTC. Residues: CASSLRRGLAGKGEQYF.

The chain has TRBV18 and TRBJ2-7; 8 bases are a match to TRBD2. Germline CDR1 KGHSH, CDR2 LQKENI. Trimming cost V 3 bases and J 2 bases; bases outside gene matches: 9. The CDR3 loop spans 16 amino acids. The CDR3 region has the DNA TGTGCCAGCTCACCCCGGGAGGGTGAGAGCGCCTACGAGCAGTACTTC. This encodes CASSPREGESAYEQYF.

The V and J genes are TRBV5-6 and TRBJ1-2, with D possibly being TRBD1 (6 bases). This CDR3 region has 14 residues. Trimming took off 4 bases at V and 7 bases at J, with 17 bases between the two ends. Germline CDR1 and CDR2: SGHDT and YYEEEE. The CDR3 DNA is TGTGCCAGCAGCCTAGAGATTACAGGGATTGGCTACACCTTC. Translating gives CASSLEITGIGYTF.

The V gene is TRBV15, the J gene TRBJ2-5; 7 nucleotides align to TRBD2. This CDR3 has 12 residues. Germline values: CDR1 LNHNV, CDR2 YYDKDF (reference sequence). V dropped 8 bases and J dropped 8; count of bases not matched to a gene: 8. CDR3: CATRREAKTQYF. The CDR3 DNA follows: TGTGCCACCCGCCGGGAGGCTAAAACCCAGTACTTC.

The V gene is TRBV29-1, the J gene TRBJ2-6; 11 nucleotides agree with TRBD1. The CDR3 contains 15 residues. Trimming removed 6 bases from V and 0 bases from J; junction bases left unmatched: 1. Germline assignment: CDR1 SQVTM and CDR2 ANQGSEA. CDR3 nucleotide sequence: TGCAGCGTGGGGACAGGGGGCTCTGGGGCCAACGTCCTGACTTTC. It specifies CSVGTGGSGANVLTF.

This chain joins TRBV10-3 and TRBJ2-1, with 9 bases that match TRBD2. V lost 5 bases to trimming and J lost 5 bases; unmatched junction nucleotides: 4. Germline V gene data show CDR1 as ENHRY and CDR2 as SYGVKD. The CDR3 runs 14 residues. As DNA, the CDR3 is TGTGCCATCAGTACTAGCGGGTCCGACAATGAGCAGTTCTTC. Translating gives CAISTSGSDNEQFF.

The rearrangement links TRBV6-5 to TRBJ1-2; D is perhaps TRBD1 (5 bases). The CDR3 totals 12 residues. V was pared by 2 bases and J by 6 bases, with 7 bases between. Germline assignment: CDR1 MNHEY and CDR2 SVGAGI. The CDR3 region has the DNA TGTGCCAGCAGTTACAAAGGGGATGGCTACACCTTC. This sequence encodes CASSYKGDGYTF.

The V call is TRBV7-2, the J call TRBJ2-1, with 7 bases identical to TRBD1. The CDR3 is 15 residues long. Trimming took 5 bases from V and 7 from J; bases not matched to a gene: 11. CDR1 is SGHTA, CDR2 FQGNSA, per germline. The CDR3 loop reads CASSRTQIRGNEQFF. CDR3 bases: TGTGCCAGCAGCCGAACGCAAATCAGGGGGAATGAGCAGTTCTTC. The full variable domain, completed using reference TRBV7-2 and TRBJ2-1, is GAGVSQSPSNKVTEKGKDVELRCDPISGHTALYWYRQSLGQGLEFLIYFQGNSAPDKSGLPSDRFSAERTGGSVSTLTIQRTQQEDSAVYLCASSRTQIRGNEQFFGPGTRLTVL.

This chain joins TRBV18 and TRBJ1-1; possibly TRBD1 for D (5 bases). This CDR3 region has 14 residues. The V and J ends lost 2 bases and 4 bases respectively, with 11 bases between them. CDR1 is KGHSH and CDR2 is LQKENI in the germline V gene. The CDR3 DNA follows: TGTGCCAGCTCACCAGATTTGGGGGGCACTGAAGCTTTCTTT. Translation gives CASSPDLGGTEAFF.

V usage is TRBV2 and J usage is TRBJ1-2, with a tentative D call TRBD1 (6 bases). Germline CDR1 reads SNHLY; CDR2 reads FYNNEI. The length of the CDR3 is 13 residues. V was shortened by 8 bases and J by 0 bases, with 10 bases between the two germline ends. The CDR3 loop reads CASLEGANYGYTF. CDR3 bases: TGTGCCAGCCTCGAGGGGGCTAACTATGGCTACACCTTC.

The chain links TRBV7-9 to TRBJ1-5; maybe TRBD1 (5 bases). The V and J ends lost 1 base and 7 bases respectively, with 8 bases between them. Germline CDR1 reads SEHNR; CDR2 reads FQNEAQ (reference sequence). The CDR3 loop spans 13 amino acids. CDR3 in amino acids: CASSLVGGQPQHF. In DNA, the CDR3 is TGTGCCAGCAGCTTAGTGGGGGGACAGCCCCAGCATTTT.

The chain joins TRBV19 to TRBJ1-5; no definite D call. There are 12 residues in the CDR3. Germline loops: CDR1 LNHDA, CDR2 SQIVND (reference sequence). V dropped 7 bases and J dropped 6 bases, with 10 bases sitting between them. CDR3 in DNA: TGTGCCAGTACCATCGGTGGTCAGCCCCAGCATTTT. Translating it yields CASTIGGQPQHF.

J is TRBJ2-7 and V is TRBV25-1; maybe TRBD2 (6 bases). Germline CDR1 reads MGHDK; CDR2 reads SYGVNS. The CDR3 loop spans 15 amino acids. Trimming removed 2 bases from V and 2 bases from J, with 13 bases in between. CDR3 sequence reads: CASSEGYGSAYEQYF. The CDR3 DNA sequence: TGTGCCAGCAGTGAAGGGTACGGGAGCGCCTACGAGCAGTACTTC.

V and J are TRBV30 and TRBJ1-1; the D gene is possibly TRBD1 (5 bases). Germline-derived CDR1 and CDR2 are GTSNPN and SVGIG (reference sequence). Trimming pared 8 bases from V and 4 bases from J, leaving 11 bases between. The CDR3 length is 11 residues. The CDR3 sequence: CAKGKVTEAFF. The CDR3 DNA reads TGTGCCAAGGGGAAGGTCACTGAAGCTTTCTTT.

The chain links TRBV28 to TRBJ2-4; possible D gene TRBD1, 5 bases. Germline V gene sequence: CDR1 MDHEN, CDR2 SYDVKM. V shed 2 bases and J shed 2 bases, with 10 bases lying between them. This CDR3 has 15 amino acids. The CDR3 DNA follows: TGTGCCAGCAGTTTAGTGGGGCGAACCAAAAACATTCAGTACTTC. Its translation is CASSLVGRTKNIQYF.

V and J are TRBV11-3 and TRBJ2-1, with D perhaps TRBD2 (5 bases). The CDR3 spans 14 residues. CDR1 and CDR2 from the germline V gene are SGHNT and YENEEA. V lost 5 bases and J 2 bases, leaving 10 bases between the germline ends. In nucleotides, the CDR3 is TGTGCCAGCAGCCTTCCCGGGACCTACAATGAGCAGTTCTTC. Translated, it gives CASSLPGTYNEQFF.

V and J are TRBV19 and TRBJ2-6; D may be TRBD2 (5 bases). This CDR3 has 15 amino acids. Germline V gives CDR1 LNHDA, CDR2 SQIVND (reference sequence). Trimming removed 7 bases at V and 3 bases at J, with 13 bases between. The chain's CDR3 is CASMPQRVGANVLTF. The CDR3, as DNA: TGTGCCAGTATGCCCCAGAGGGTTGGGGCCAACGTCCTGACTTTC.

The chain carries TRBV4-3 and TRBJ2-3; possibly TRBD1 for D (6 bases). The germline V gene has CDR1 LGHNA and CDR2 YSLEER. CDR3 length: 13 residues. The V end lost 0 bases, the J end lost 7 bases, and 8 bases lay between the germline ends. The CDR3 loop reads CASSQEWGHTQYF. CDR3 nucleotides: TGCGCCAGCAGCCAAGAATGGGGGCATACGCAGTATTTT.

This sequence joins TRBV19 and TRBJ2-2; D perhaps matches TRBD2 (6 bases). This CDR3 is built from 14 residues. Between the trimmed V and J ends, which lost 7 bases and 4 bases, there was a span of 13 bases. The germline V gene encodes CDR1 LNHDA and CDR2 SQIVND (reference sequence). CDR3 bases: TGTGCCAGTAACCCCGGGGGTGGCACCGGGGAGCTGTTTTTT. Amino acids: CASNPGGGTGELFF.

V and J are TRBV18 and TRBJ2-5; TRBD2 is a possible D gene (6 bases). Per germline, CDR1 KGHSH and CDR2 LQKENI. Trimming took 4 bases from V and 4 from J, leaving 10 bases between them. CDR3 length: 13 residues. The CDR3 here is CASSQTSLETQYF. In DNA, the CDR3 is TGTGCCAGCTCACAAACTAGCCTAGAGACCCAGTACTTC.

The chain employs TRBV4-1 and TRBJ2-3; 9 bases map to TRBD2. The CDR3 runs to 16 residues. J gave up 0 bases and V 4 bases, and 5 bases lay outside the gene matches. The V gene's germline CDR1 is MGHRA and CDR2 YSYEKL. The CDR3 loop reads CASSPLTSGSTDTQYF. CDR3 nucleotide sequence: TGCGCCAGCAGCCCATTGACTAGCGGAAGCACAGATACGCAGTATTTT.

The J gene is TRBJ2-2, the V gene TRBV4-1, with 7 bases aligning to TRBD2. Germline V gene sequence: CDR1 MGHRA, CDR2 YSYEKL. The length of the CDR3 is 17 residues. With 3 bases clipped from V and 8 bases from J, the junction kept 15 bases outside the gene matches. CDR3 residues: CASSQLTSRPRGGELFF. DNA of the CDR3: TGCGCCAGCAGCCAGTTGACTAGCCGTCCCCGGGGGGGGGAGCTGTTTTTT.

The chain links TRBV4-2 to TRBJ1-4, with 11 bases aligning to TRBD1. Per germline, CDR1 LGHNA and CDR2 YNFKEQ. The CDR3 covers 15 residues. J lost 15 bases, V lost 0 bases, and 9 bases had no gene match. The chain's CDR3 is CASSQDRGTGGKVFF. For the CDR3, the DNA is TGTGCCAGCAGCCAAGATCGGGGGACAGGGGGAAAGGTGTTTTTT.